This TCR beta chain was captured by sequencing in a study of T cells in narcolepsy. Data came from immunoSEQ multiplex PCR; TCRdb stores just in-frame clones and leaves some out. The repertoire has fewer than 35,000 clones, approximately 80% of them found once; the top ten carry less than 1%. The V gene's germline CDR1 is LGHNA and CDR2 YSLEER. This CDR3 spans 16 amino acids. V was pared by 1 base and J by 1 base, with 12 bases between. Sequencing input: CD45RA- memory CD4+ T cells from PBMCs. The clonotype comes from a human donor with narcolepsy. The rearrangement uses TRBV4-3 and TRBJ2-3; TRBD2 is a possible D gene (7 bases). The CDR3 DNA is TGCGCCAGCAGCCAAGCGGCGGGGGCCCGCACAGATACGCAGTATTTT. This codes for CASSQAAGARTDTQYF.